This is a list of T cell receptor beta chains from one sample in a study of CD8+CD57+ T cells in acquired aplastic anemia. TCRdb processed the reads anew with MiXCR; each CDR3 protein has one entry. The table shows approximately 160,000 distinct CDR3 sequences, with approximately 40% occurring only once. The sequencing input was sorted CD4+, CD8+, or CD8+CD57+ T cells (not recorded which) from PBMCs. The receptors originated from a human donor in good health. CDR3s include the opening cysteine and the closing phenylalanine or tryptophan. A D gene is named only where the DNA matches it firmly. A row's size may be missing; if present it is once, few, many or a size class.

d_call j_call clone_size v_call cdr3_nt cdr3_aa
TRBD2 TRBJ2-3 many TRBV5-1 TGCGCCAGCAGCTTGGGCGGGGGAGCAGATACGCAGTATTTT CASSLGGGADTQYF
NA TRBJ2-4 NA TRBV28 TGTGCCAGCATGGGTTCAACAGTGCCTAGAAACATTCAGTACTTC CASMGSTVPRNIQYF
TRBD1 TRBJ1-4 many TRBV15 TGTGCCACCAGCAGGACAGGGCTTGGGGAAAAACTGTTTTTT CATSRTGLGEKLFF
NA TRBJ1-6 NA TRBV10-2 TGCGCCAGCAGTGAAACGGGTGATAATTCACCCCTCCACTTT CASSETGDNSPLHF
NA TRBJ2-2 few TRBV6-4 TGTGCCAGCCGCGACGAGGGGGAAGGCGGGGAGCTGTTTTTT CASRDEGEGGELFF
NA TRBJ2-7 once TRBV2 TGTGCCAGCAGTGAAGGCCTCCCTGGGGTTTACGAGCAGTACTTC CASSEGLPGVYEQYF
TRBD1 TRBJ2-1 few TRBV2 TGTGCCGGGGGACAGGGACCCTACAATGAGCAGTTCTTC CAGGQGPYNEQFF
NA TRBJ2-5 many TRBV19 TGTGCCAGTAGTAAAGACAGGAAGATGGAGACCCAGTACTTC CASSKDRKMETQYF
NA TRBJ2-1 NA TRBV2 TGTGCTCTCAATTGGCGCAACTACAATGAGCAGTTCTTC CALNWRNYNEQFF
NA TRBJ2-3 few TRBV7-8 TGTGCCAGCAGCTTAGGTACAGATACGCAGTATTTT CASSLGTDTQYF
NA TRBJ1-6 many TRBV5-6 TGTGCCAGCAGCCGAGCGGGGGCAGTCTATAATTCACCCCTCCACTTT CASSRAGAVYNSPLHF
TRBD1 TRBJ2-7 many TRBV6-5 TGTGCCAGCAGTTACCGGGGACAGGGCCTCGAGCAGTACTTC CASSYRGQGLEQYF
TRBD1 TRBJ1-4 NA TRBV25-1 TGTGCCAGCAGTGAAGGGACAGGGGGATTAGCTAATGAAAAACTGTTTTTT CASSEGTGGLANEKLFF
NA TRBJ2-2 NA TRBV15 TGTGCCACCAGCAGTCGACAGGTCCCCGGGGAGCTGTTTTTT CATSSRQVPGELFF
NA TRBJ1-2 few TRBV7-9 TGCGCCAGCAGCCCGGACGGAGGTTATGGCTACACCTTC CASSPDGGYGYTF
NA TRBJ1-5 many TRBV12-3/TRBV12-4 TGTGCCAGCAGTTTTCGTGCCGATCAGCCCCAGCATTTT CASSFRADQPQHF
NA TRBJ1-5 NA TRBV2 TGTGCCAGCAGTGACACCTTGACTCGTCAGCCCCAGCATTTT CASSDTLTRQPQHF
TRBD1 TRBJ2-2 many TRBV20-1 TGCAGTGCTCCGGGGGACAGGGGGCTTGGGGAGCTGTTTTTT CSAPGDRGLGELFF
TRBD2 TRBJ2-2 many TRBV7-9 TGTGCCAGCAGACCGACTAGCGGGAGCCCTCGAGGGGGGGAGCTGTTTTTT CASRPTSGSPRGGELFF
NA TRBJ2-1 NA TRBV24-1 TGTGCCACCAGTGATTTGTGGGAGCAGTTCTTC CATSDLWEQFF
TRBD1 TRBJ2-7 NA TRBV7-9 TGTGCCAGTTGGGACAGGGGCTACGAGCAGTACTTC CASWDRGYEQYF
TRBD1 TRBJ2-1 once TRBV10-3 TGTGCCATCGACGCGGGACAGGCCTCCTACAATGAGCGGTTCTTC CAIDAGQASYNERFF
NA TRBJ1-6 many TRBV6-1 TGTGCCAGTCGCAGCGGAAGAAATTCACCCCTCCACTTT CASRSGRNSPLHF
NA TRBJ2-7 many TRBV30 TGTGCCTGGAGTGTAGGACAGTACGAGCAGTACTTC CAWSVGQYEQYF
NA TRBJ2-5 few TRBV12-3/TRBV12-4 TGTGCCAGCAGTTCGACAGACGTTGGGATCCAGTACTTC CASSSTDVGIQYF
TRBD1 TRBJ2-7 NA TRBV28 TGTGCCAGCAGTTCCAAATACCTTTACCGGGACAGGGGATCCTACGAGCAGTACTTC CASSSKYLYRDRGSYEQYF
TRBD1 TRBJ2-7 NA TRBV9 TGTGCCAGCAGCGTTAGGGCAGGGGGTCCCTACGAGCAGTACTTC CASSVRAGGPYEQYF
NA TRBJ1-1 NA TRBV20-1 TGCAGTGCCGCAAAGAAGGAAGCTTTCTTT CSAAKKEAFF
NA TRBJ1-4 NA TRBV2 TGTGCCAGCAGTGACCCAAGCGGGGCTGATGTAAAACTGTTTTTT CASSDPSGADVKLFF
NA TRBJ2-2 NA TRBV10-3 TGTGCCATCAGTGACAGACAGGTCGGGGAGCTGTTTTTT CAISDRQVGELFF
NA TRBJ1-5 NA TRBV20-1 TGCAGTGCTAGCTCCAACTTGGGACGGATTAGCAATCAGCCCCAGCATTTT CSASSNLGRISNQPQHF
NA TRBJ1-3 many TRBV20-1 TGCAGTGCTCCGCAACAAGCCTCTGGAAACACCATATATTTT CSAPQQASGNTIYF
NA TRBJ1-1 NA TRBV7-3 TGTGCCAGCAGCTCGGGCGGGACGTCGGGGATTGAAGCTTTCTTT CASSSGGTSGIEAFF
NA TRBJ1-2 once TRBV12-3/TRBV12-4 TGTGCCAGCAGTTTTCCAGGGGTCCATGGCTACACCTTC CASSFPGVHGYTF
NA TRBJ2-3 NA TRBV7-6 TGTGCCAGCAGCTTAGACGCGGGCACAGATACGCAGTATTTT CASSLDAGTDTQYF
TRBD1 TRBJ2-1 few TRBV4-2 TGTGCCAGCAGCGCGGGCCCGGGACAGGAGACCTACAATGAGCAGTTCTTC CASSAGPGQETYNEQFF
TRBD1 TRBJ1-6 NA TRBV7-6 TGTGCCAGCAGCGTGGGACAGCCGAATTCACCCCTCCACTTT CASSVGQPNSPLHF
NA TRBJ2-6 many TRBV9 TGTGCCAGCAGCCCAACACTCCAACGGAGCTCTGGGGCCAACGTCCTGACTTTC CASSPTLQRSSGANVLTF
TRBD1 TRBJ2-7 NA TRBV24-1 TGTGCCACCGGCGCCGGGACAGGGGGATTCTACGAGCAGTACTTC CATGAGTGGFYEQYF
TRBD1 TRBJ1-1 many TRBV5-1 TGCGCCAGCAGCTTGGACAGGGGGTGGGAAGCTTTCTTT CASSLDRGWEAFF
TRBD1 TRBJ1-1 NA TRBV10-1 TGCGCCAGCAGTGGGACAGGCCGCCACCACGGTGAAGCTTTCTTT CASSGTGRHHGEAFF
NA TRBJ1-2 NA TRBV24-1 TGTGCCAGCAGGATACGCGGGACTAACTATGGCTACACCTTC CASRIRGTNYGYTF
NA TRBJ2-7 once TRBV7-2 TGTGCCAGCAGCTTAAGGGACCAGTCCTACGAGCAGTACTTC CASSLRDQSYEQYF
NA TRBJ1-4 many TRBV12-3/TRBV12-4 TGTGCCAGCAGTCCGCCTCGGGCAGGGGCGAATGAAAAACTGTTTTTT CASSPPRAGANEKLFF
NA TRBJ1-2 NA TRBV24-1 TGTGCCACCAGACCCTCAGGGGACTCTGGCTACACCTTC CATRPSGDSGYTF
NA TRBJ2-7 NA TRBV5-6 TGTGCCAGCAGCTTGGGAACAGTCGTCCACGAGCAGTACTTC CASSLGTVVHEQYF
TRBD1 TRBJ2-3 NA TRBV2 TGTGCCAGCACCGGACAGGGAATTACGCAGTATTTT CASTGQGITQYF
NA TRBJ1-1 NA TRBV2 TGTGCCCGCACCCTGGACCGGGGGAACACTGAAGCTTTCTTT CARTLDRGNTEAFF
TRBD1 TRBJ1-2 few TRBV5-4 TGTGCCAGCAGCTTAGAGGGGGCGAACTATGGCTACACCTTC CASSLEGANYGYTF
NA TRBJ2-7 NA TRBV29-1 TGCAGCGTCCTTCTAGCCTCCTACGAGCAGTACTTC CSVLLASYEQYF
NA TRBJ2-7 NA TRBV11-1 TGTGCCAGCAGTTTAGGAGGGGCGTCTGAGCAGTACTTC CASSLGGASEQYF